This T cell receptor beta chain was profiled in a study of OX40 agonist ivuxolimab in advanced cancers. Across the study: Cohort: approximately 83% men, mean age around 60, aged about 23 to 79. Overall study findings and caveats: Dosing at 0.1 to 3.0 mg/kg was accompanied by clonal expansion of CD4+ and CD8+ blood T cells by week 6. Expanded clones belonging to CD8+ T cells outnumbered, on average, those of CD4+. In the 0.1-3.0 mg/kg groups, partial responders showed among the lowest expansion.

CDR3 size: 15 residues. The V and J ends lost 2 bases and 4 bases, in that order; junction bases with no gene match: 2. Germline V gene lookup returns CDR1 MNHEY and CDR2 SMNVEV (reference sequence). Concerning this clone itself: Antigen: not known.

Sequenced by immunoSEQ multiplex PCR; TCRdb stores in-frame clones only, minus some. In the table there are over 50,000 clones, approximately 92% of which are singletons. The genes are TRBV27 and TRBJ2-2, with 9 bases identical to TRBD2. The sequence was obtained from an adult with an advanced solid tumor such as melanoma, head and neck, liver or kidney cancer. This specimen consisted of CD4+ or CD8+ T cells sorted from blood, obtained in a trial of the OX40 agonist ivuxolimab. CDR3 nucleotide sequence: TGTGCCAGCAGTTTAAGCGGGGGGACCACCGGGGAGCTGTTTTTT. It is translated as CASSLSGGTTGELFF.